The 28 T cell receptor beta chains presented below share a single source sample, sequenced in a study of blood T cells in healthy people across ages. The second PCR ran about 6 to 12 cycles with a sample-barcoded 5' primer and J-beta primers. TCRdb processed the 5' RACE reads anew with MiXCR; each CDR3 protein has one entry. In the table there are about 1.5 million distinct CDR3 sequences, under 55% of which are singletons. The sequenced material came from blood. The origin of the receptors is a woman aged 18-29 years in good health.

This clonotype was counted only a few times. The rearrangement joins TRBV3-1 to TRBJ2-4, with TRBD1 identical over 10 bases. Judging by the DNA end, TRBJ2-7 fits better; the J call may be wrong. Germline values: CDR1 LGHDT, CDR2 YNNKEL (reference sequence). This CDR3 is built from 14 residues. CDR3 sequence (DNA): TGTGCCAGCAGCCGGACAGGGGGATTTAACGAGCAGTACTTC. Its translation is CASSRTGGFNEQYF.

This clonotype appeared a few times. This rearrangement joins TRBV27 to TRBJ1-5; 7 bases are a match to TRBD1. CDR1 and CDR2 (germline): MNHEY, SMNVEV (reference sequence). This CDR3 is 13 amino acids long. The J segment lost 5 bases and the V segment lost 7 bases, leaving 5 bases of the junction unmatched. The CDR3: CASKYTGDQPQHF. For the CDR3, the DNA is TGTGCCAGCAAATACACAGGGGATCAGCCCCAGCATTTT.

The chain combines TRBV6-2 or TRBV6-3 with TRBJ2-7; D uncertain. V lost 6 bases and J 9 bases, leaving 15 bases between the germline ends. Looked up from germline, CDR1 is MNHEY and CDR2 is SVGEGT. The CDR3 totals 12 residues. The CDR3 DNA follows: TGTGCCAGCAGACAACAAGGGTTAACGCAGTACTTC. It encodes CASRQQGLTQYF.

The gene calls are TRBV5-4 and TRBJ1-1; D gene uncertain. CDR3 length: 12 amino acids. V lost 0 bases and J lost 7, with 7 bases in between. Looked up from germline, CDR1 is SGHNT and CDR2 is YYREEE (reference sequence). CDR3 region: CASSLGRFEAFF. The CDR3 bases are TGTGCCAGCAGCTTGGGGAGGTTTGAAGCTTTCTTT. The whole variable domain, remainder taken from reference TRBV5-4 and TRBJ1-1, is ETGVTQSPTHLIKTRGQQVTLRCSSQSGHNTVSWYQQALGQGPQFIFQYYREEENGRGNFPPRFSGLQFPNYSSELNVNALELDDSALYLCASSLGRFEAFFGQGTRLTVV.

The chain's CDR3 is CSATKTGVTETQYF. The CDR3 nucleotides read TGCAGTGCTACTAAGACGGGCGTGACGGAGACCCAGTACTTC. J is TRBJ2-5 and V is TRBV20-1; D remains ambiguous. V shed 4 bases and J shed 5 bases, with 17 bases lying between them. The V gene's germline CDR1 is DFQATT and CDR2 SNEGSKA (reference sequence). This CDR3 is 14 amino acids long.

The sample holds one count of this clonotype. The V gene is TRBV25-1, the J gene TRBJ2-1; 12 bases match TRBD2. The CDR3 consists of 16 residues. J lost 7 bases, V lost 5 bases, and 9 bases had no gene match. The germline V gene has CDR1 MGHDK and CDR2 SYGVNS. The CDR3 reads CASSPAGLAGHNEQFF. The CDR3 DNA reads TGTGCCAGCAGTCCTGCGGGACTAGCGGGCCATAATGAGCAGTTCTTC. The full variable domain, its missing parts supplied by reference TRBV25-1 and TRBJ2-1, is EADIYQTPRYLVIGTGKKITLECSQTMGHDKMYWYQQDPGMELHLIHYSYGVNSTEKGDLSSESTVSRIRTEHFPLTLESARPSHTSQYLCASSPAGLAGHNEQFFGPGTRLTVL.

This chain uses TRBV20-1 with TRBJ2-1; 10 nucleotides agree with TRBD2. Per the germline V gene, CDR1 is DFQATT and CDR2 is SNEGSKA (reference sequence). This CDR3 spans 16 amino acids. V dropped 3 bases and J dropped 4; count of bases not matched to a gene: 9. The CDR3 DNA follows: TGCAGTGCTAGGGGAACTAGCGGGATAATTTACAATGAGCAGTTCTTC. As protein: CSARGTSGIIYNEQFF.

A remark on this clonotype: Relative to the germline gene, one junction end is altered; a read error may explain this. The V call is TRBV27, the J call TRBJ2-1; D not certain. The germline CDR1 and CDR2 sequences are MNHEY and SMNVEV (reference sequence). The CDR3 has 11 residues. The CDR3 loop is CAGSSSNEQFF. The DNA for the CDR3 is TGTGCCGGCAGTTCCTCAAATGAGCAGTTCTTC.

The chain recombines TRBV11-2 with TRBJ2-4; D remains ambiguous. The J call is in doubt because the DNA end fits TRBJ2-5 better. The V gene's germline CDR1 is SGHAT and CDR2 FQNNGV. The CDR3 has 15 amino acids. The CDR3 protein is CASSLSGTEVGTQYF. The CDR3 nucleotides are TGTGCCAGCAGCCTCTCCGGTACAGAGGTTGGGACCCAGTACTTC.

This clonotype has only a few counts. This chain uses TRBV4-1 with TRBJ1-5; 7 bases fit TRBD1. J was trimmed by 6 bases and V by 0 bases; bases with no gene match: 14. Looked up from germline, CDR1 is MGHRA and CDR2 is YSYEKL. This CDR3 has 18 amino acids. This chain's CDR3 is CASSQDGYRGNLGQPQHF. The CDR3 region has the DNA TGCGCCAGCAGCCAAGATGGATACAGGGGAAATTTGGGTCAGCCCCAGCATTTT.

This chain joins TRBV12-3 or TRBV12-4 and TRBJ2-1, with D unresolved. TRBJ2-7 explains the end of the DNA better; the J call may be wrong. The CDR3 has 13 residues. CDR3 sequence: CASSLLAYNEQYF. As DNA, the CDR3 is TGTGCCAGCAGTTTATTGGCTTACAATGAGCAGTACTTC.

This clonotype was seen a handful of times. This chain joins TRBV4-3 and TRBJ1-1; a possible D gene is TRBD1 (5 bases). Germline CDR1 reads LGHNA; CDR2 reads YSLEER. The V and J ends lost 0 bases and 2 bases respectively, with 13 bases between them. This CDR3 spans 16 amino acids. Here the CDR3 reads CASSQDRGLRNTEAFF. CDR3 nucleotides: TGCGCCAGCAGCCAAGATAGGGGACTGAGAAACACTGAAGCTTTCTTT.

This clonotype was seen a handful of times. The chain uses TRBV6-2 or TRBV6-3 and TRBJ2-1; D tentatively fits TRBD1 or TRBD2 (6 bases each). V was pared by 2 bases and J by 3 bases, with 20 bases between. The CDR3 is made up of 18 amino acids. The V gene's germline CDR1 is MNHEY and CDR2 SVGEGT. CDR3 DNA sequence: TGTGCCAGCAGTTACCGGGGGAAGGGGGTTTTCAGCTACAATGAGCAGTTCTTC. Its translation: CASSYRGKGVFSYNEQFF.

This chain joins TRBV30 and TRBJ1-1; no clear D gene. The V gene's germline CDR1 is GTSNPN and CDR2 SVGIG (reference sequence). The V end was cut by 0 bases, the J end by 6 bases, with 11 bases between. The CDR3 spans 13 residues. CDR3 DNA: TGTGCCTGGAGTGTACGACCTAGTGCTGAAGCTTTCTTT. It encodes CAWSVRPSAEAFF.

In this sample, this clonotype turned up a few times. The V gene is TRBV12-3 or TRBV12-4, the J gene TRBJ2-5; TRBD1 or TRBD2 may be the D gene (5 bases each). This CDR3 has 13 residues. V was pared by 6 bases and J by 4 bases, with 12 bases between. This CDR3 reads CASSRPGPETQYF. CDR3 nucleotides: TGTGCCAGCAGCCGCCCGGGGCCAGAGACCCAGTACTTC.

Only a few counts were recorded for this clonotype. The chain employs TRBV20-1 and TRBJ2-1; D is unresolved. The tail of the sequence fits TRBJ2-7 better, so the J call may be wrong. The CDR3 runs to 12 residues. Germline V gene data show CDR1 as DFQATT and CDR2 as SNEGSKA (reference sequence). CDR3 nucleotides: TGCAGTGGGCTCCCCGTCTACAATGAGCAGTACTTC. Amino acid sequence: CSGLPVYNEQYF.

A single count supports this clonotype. The CDR3 nucleotides are TGTGCCAGCAGTCCTACAGATTTTCAAGAGACCCAGTACTTC. Translation: CASSPTDFQETQYF. The gene calls are TRBV6-2 or TRBV6-3 and TRBJ2-4; D is undetermined. The assigned J gene may be wrong: the sequence end matches TRBJ2-5 better. The germline CDR1 and CDR2 sequences are MNHEY and SVGEGT. The CDR3 consists of 14 residues.

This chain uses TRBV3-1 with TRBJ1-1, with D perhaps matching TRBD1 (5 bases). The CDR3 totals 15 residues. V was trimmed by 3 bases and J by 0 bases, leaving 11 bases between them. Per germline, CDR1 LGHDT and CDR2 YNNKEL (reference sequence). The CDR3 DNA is TGTGCCAGCAGCCAGGCCGGGGGAATGAACACTGAAGCTTTCTTT. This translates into CASSQAGGMNTEAFF. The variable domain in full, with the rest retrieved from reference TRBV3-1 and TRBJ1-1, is DTAVSQTPKYLVTQMGNDKSIKCEQNLGHDTMYWYKQDSKKFLKIMFSYNNKELIINETVPNRFSPKSPDKAHLNLHINSLELGDSAVYFCASSQAGGMNTEAFFGQGTRLTVV.

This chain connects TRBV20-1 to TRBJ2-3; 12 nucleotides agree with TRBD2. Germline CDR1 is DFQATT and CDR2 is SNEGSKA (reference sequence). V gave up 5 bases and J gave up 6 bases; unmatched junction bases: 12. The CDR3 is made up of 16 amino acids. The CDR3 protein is CSAGTPSGGGSDTQYF. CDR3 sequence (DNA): TGCAGTGCTGGAACTCCTAGCGGGGGGGGTTCGGATACGCAGTATTTT.

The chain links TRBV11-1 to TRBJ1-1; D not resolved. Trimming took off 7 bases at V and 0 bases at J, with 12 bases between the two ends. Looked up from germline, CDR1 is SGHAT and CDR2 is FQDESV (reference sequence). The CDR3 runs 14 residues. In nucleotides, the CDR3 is TGTGCCAGCACCGGACGGTTCATGAACACTGAAGCTTTCTTT. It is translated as CASTGRFMNTEAFF.

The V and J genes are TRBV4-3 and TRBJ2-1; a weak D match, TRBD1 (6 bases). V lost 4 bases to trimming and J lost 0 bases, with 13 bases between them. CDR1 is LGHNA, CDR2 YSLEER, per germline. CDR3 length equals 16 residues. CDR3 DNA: TGCGCCAGCAGCCTGAGGCAGGGGAGCTCCTACAATGAGCAGTTCTTC. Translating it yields CASSLRQGSSYNEQFF.

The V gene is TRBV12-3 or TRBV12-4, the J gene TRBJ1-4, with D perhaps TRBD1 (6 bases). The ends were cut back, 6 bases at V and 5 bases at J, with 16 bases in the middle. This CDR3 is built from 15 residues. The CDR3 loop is CASSKTTGPNEKLFF. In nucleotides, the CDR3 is TGTGCCAGCAGCAAAACGACAGGTCCAAATGAAAAACTGTTTTTT.

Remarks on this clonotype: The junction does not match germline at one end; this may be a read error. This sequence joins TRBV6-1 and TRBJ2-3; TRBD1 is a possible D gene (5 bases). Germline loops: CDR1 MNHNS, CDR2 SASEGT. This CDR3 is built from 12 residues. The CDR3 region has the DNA TGTGCCAGCAGGCCAGGGTCAGATATGCAGTATTTT. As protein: CASRPGSDMQYF.

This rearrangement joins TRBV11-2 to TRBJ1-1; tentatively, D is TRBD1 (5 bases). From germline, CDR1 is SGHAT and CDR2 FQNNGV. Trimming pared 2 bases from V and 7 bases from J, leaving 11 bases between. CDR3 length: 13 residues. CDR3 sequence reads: CASSLPGQGEAFF. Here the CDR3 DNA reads TGTGCCAGCAGCTTACCGGGGCAAGGTGAAGCTTTCTTT.

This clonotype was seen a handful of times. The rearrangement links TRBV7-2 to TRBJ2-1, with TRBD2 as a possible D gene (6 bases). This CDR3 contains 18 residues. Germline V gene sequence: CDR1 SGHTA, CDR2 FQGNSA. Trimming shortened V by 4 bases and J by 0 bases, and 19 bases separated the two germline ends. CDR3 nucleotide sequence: TGTGCCAGCAGCTCCGGGTGGGTAGCGGTGAGCTCCTACAATGAGCAGTTCTTC. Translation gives CASSSGWVAVSSYNEQFF.

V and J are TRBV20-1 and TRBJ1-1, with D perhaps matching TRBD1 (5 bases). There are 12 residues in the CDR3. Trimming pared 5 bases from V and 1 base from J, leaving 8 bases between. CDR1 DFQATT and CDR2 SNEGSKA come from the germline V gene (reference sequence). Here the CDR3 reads CSASGANTEAFF. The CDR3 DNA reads TGCAGTGCTTCCGGGGCGAACACTGAAGCTTTCTTT.

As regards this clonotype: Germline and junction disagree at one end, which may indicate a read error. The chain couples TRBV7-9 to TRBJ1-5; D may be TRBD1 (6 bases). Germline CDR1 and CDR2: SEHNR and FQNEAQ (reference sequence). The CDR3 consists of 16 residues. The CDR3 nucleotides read TGTGCCAGCAGCTTAGGGACAGTTTATAGCAATCAGCCCCTGCATTTT. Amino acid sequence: CASSLGTVYSNQPLHF.

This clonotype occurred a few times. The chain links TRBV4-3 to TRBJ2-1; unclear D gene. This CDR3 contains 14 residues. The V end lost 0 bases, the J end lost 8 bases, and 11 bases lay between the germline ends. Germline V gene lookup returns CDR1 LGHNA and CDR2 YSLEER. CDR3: CASSQELFSDEQFF. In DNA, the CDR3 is TGCGCCAGCAGCCAAGAACTCTTCAGCGATGAGCAGTTCTTC.